Listed below are T cell receptor beta chains from one sample, sequenced in a study of resident and recirculating memory T cells in vitiligo. TCRdb's copy holds only in-frame clones and misses some; the assay was immunoSEQ multiplex PCR. The sample lists fewer than 80,000 clones, approximately 90% occurring once. The sample comprised blood. Source of these receptors: a male donor with vitiligo. The CDR3 runs from the conserved cysteine through the conserved F or W. A D gene is named only where the DNA matches it firmly. Size values are once, few and many counts, or a class for expanded clones, and some rows have none.

CASSPGDKTGNTIYF	TGTGCCAGCAGCCCCGGAGATAAAACTGGAAACACCATATATTTT	-	TRBV9	-	TRBJ1-3
CASSVQVNTEAFF	TGTGCCAGCAGTGTTCAGGTGAACACTGAAGCTTTCTTT	once	TRBV6-5	-	TRBJ1-1
CASSQGDRGQSEQYF	TGCGCCAGCAGCCAAGGTGACAGGGGGCAGAGCGAGCAGTACTTC	once	TRBV4-3	TRBD1	TRBJ2-7
CASRGGTEYNSPLHF	TGCGCCAGCAGAGGAGGGACCGAGTATAATTCACCCCTCCACTTT	-	TRBV5-1	-	TRBJ1-6
CASSERGGTQPQHF	TGTGCCAGCAGTGAAAGGGGGGGTACTCAGCCCCAGCATTTT	-	TRBV6-1	-	TRBJ1-5
CASSYRGSGRTEAFF	TGCGCCAGCAGTTACAGGGGATCAGGAAGGACTGAAGCTTTCTTT	once	TRBV10-1	TRBD1	TRBJ1-1
CASSLGRAHGYGYTF	TGTGCCAGCAGCTTGGGCAGGGCCCACGGCTATGGCTACACCTTC	few	TRBV5-4	-	TRBJ1-2
CASSERTGLREKLFF	TGTGCCAGCAGTGAAAGGACAGGGCTTCGTGAAAAACTGTTTTTT	-	TRBV6-1	TRBD1	TRBJ1-4
CASMGSEEQEETQYF	TGTGCCAGCATGGGGTCGGAAGAACAGGAAGAGACCCAGTACTTC	-	TRBV7-3	-	TRBJ2-5
CASSGTGLRIGGYTF	TGTGCCAGCAGCGGGACAGGACTGCGAATTGGCGGCTACACCTTC	-	TRBV5-6	TRBD1	TRBJ1-2
CASSLRTSGEQFF	TGTGCCAGCAGCTTAAGGACTAGCGGCGAGCAGTTCTTC	-	TRBV7-9	TRBD2	TRBJ2-1